These T cell receptor beta chains were read from a single sample in a study of tumor-infiltrating lymphocytes in primary liver carcinoma. TCRdb used MiXCR to reprocess the multiplex PCR reads, holding one entry per CDR3 protein. Of hundreds of thousands of distinct CDR3 sequences in the sample, almost 60% were seen once. Material: peripheral blood. These TCRs come from a woman in her twenties or thirties with primary liver carcinoma and hepatitis B virus infection. CDR3s include the opening cysteine and the closing phenylalanine or tryptophan.

v_gene,j_gene,CDR3aa
TRBV10-2,TRBJ2-1,CASRTSGFYNEQSF
TRBV29-1,TRBJ2-2,CSVPTGLAPGELFF
TRBV12-3/TRBV12-4,TRBJ2-7,CVSTFTSGKEQYF
TRBV11-2,TRBJ2-1,CASSSGARAYNEQFF
TRBV7-9,TRBJ1-1,CAREGGVIEAEAFF
TRBV28,TRBJ2-4,CASSSGGSKNIQYF
TRBV2,TRBJ2-1,CASSLADLYNEQFF
TRBV11-2,TRBJ2-7,CTSSQRQSRSYEQYF
TRBV6-1,TRBJ1-5,CASRLRAVNQLQHF
TRBV6-1,TRBJ2-5,CASSQVRAEAQYF
TRBV11-2,TRBJ2-7,CTSSLAEGYEQYF
TRBV4-3,TRBJ1-2,CASSHGTGSTHGYTF
TRBV4-1,TRBJ1-2,CASREGAGQHDYTF
TRBV12-3/TRBV12-4,TRBJ2-3,CASSLDRATDTQYF
TRBV12-3/TRBV12-4,TRBJ2-7,CATSASGRAHEQYF
TRBV10-1,TRBJ1-1,CASIERVATAAFF